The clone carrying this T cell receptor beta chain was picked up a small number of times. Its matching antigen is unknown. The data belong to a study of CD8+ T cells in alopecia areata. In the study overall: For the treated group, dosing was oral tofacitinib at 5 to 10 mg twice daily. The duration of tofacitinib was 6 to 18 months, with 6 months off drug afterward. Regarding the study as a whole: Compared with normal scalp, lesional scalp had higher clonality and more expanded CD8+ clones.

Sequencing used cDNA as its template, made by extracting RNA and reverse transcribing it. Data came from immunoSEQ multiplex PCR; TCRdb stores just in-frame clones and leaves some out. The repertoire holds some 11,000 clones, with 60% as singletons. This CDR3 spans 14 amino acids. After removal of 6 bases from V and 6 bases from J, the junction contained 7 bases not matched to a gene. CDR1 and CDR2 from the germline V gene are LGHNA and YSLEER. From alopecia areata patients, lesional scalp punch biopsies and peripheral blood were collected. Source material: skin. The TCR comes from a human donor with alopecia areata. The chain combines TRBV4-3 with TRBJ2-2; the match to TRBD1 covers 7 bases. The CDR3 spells CASRRGGRAGELFF. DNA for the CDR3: TGCGCCAGCAGGCGAGGGGGCCGGGCCGGGGAGCTGTTTTTT.